Below, 25 T cell receptor beta chains from the same sample are listed, as sequenced in a study of shared T cell receptors in the human thymus. Profiled with immunoSEQ multiplex PCR; TCRdb holds only in-frame clones, not every one. The sample yields 700,000 or so clones, roughly 88% seen once. This same sample was also taken into another study, of human thymus T cells.

Input material: thymocytes. Every receptor here comes from a girl under three years old with a congenital heart defect.

The chain joins TRBV28 to TRBJ2-3; 8 bases align to TRBD2. This CDR3 is 16 amino acids long. Germline V lookup: CDR1 MDHEN, CDR2 SYDVKM. The trim removed 1 base at V and 5 bases at J, leaving 8 bases unmatched. The CDR3 nucleotides read TGTGCCAGCAGTTTATCCCTAGCGGGCTACCAAGATACGCAGTATTTT. Encoded protein: CASSLSLAGYQDTQYF.

The genes are TRBV4-2 and TRBJ2-7; the D gene is possibly TRBD2 (5 bases). Trimming cost V 0 bases and J 0 bases, with 21 bases left between them. CDR1 is LGHNA, CDR2 YNFKEQ, per germline. The CDR3 has 19 amino acids. The CDR3 DNA reads as TGTGCCAGCAGCCAAGATTTGGGTGGGGTTTGGCGGGCCTCCTACGAGCAGTACTTC. Translated, it gives CASSQDLGGVWRASYEQYF.

This chain links TRBV9 with TRBJ2-2; 7 bases are shared with TRBD1. Germline lookup yields CDR1 SGDLS and CDR2 YYNGEE. With V trimmed by 4 bases and J by 6 bases, 15 bases remained unmatched. The CDR3 loop spans 17 amino acids. CDR3 residues: CASSPHKRGRAPGELFF. The DNA for the CDR3 is TGTGCCAGCAGCCCCCACAAAAGGGGGCGCGCCCCCGGGGAGCTGTTTTTT. The full variable domain, completed using reference TRBV9 and TRBJ2-2, is DSGVTQTPKHLITATGQRVTLRCSPRSGDLSVYWYQQSLDQGLQFLIQYYNGEERAKGNILERFSAQQFPDLHSELNLSSLELGDSALYFCASSPHKRGRAPGELFFGEGSRLTVL.

This chain connects TRBV6-1 to TRBJ1-1; the match to TRBD1 covers 9 bases. CDR1 is MNHNS and CDR2 is SASEGT in the germline V gene. This CDR3 contains 16 residues. The V segment lost 4 bases and the J segment 3 bases; nucleotides outside the gene matches: 9. The CDR3 reads CASSGVQGALDTEAFF. CDR3 DNA: TGTGCCAGCAGTGGAGTACAGGGGGCTTTGGACACTGAAGCTTTCTTT.

The chain has TRBV7-2 and TRBJ1-2, with D unresolved. Trimming removed 1 base at V and 8 bases at J, with 17 bases between. The CDR3 runs to 15 residues. Germline assignment: CDR1 SGHTA and CDR2 FQGNSA. CDR3 in DNA: TGTGCCAGCAGCTTAGTGGCCAGCCGTACGGGGGGCTACACCTTC. Residues: CASSLVASRTGGYTF.

This chain connects TRBV27 to TRBJ2-2; TRBD2 agrees at 8 bases. Germline V gives CDR1 MNHEY, CDR2 SMNVEV (reference sequence). The CDR3 is 18 residues long. The V segment lost 4 bases and the J segment 4 bases; nucleotides outside the gene matches: 14. This CDR3 reads CASSSPLAGGLGTGELFF. CDR3 bases: TGTGCCAGCAGTTCGCCCCTGGCGGGGGGACTGGGCACCGGGGAGCTGTTTTTT.

The gene calls are TRBV6-5 and TRBJ1-2, with D possibly being TRBD1 (6 bases). The CDR3 has 16 residues. In germline, CDR1 is MNHEY, CDR2 SVGAGI. The germline V and J ends were trimmed by 6 bases and 5 bases, with 22 bases remaining between them. DNA of the CDR3: TGTGCCAGCAGCTACACAGGGACGGACCAACCATATGGCTACACCTTC. This codes for CASSYTGTDQPYGYTF.

The rearrangement links TRBV2 to TRBJ2-1; D is perhaps TRBD1 (6 bases). Trimming cost V 6 bases and J 4 bases, with 10 bases left between them. This CDR3 region has 13 residues. Germline loops: CDR1 SNHLY, CDR2 FYNNEI. CDR3: CASSPRGYNEQFF. The CDR3 region has the DNA TGTGCCAGCAGCCCCAGGGGTTACAATGAGCAGTTCTTC.

As to this clone: The sample has other DNA sequences that encode this CDR3 too. The genes are TRBV5-6 and TRBJ1-5; D is unresolved. The CDR3 length is 12 residues. Trimming removed 2 bases from V and 5 bases from J, with 5 bases in between. In germline, CDR1 is SGHDT, CDR2 YYEEEE. In nucleotides, the CDR3 is TGTGCCAGCAGCTTCCGGGATCAGCCCCAGCATTTT. Protein product: CASSFRDQPQHF.

The V and J genes are TRBV18 and TRBJ1-1; perhaps TRBD1 as D (5 bases). The CDR3 is made up of 14 amino acids. Germline V lookup: CDR1 KGHSH, CDR2 LQKENI. Trimming left V 2 bases short and J 3 bases short, with 10 bases between. In DNA form, the CDR3 reads TGTGCCAGCTCACCAATTGGACAAGACACTGAAGCTTTCTTT. The encoded protein is CASSPIGQDTEAFF.

The CDR3 here is CASSLGVYSYEQYF. As DNA, the CDR3 is TGCGCCAGCAGCCTCGGGGTCTACTCCTACGAGCAGTACTTC. This sequence joins TRBV4-1 and TRBJ2-7, with D tentatively TRBD2 (5 bases). The germline V and J ends were trimmed by 4 bases and 0 bases, with 10 bases remaining between them. Germline CDR1 is MGHRA and CDR2 is YSYEKL. The CDR3 is 14 residues long.

This chain uses TRBV6-5 with TRBJ2-3; TRBD2 is a possible D gene (7 bases). The length of the CDR3 is 13 residues. CDR1 and CDR2 from the germline V gene are MNHEY and SVGAGI. The V gene lost 5 bases and the J gene lost 6 bases, with 12 bases spanning the gap. CDR3 coding DNA: TGTGCCAGCAGTCCTCGGGGGGCGGATACGCAGTATTTT. It translates to CASSPRGADTQYF.

Details on this clone: Distinct nucleotide sequences in the sample also encode this CDR3. This chain connects TRBV28 to TRBJ1-6, with 9 bases matching TRBD1. The CDR3 is 15 amino acids. The V gene's germline CDR1 is MDHEN and CDR2 SYDVKM. Trimming took 0 bases from V and 10 from J; bases not matched to a gene: 4. The CDR3: CASSLWGQGGSPLHF. The CDR3 nucleotides are TGTGCCAGCAGTTTATGGGGACAGGGCGGATCACCCCTCCACTTT.

The CDR3 nucleotides are TGTGCCAGCAGCTTTACAGGGAGCGATCAGCCCCAGCATTTT. Residues: CASSFTGSDQPQHF. This chain connects TRBV5-5 to TRBJ1-5; maybe TRBD1 (6 bases). V lost 2 bases and J lost 5, with 11 bases in between. The germline gives CDR1 SGHKS, CDR2 YYEKEE (reference sequence). The CDR3 sequence is 14 residues long.

There are a few counts of this clone. The chain joins TRBV19 to TRBJ1-2; 9 bases agree with TRBD1. The CDR3 loop spans 14 amino acids. Per germline, CDR1 LNHDA and CDR2 SQIVND (reference sequence). J was trimmed by 7 bases and V by 7 bases; bases with no gene match: 10. CDR3 protein: CASTAGQGGAGYTF. The CDR3 DNA reads as TGTGCCAGTACCGCGGGACAGGGCGGTGCTGGCTACACCTTC.

The chain recombines TRBV7-9 with TRBJ2-1, with TRBD1 matching 12 bases. CDR1 is SEHNR and CDR2 is FQNEAQ in the germline V gene (reference sequence). V was clipped by 5 bases and J by 9 bases; unmatched bases: 8. The CDR3 has 15 amino acids. CDR3 sequence reads: CASSEPGQGAGEQFF. Written as DNA, the CDR3 is TGTGCCAGCAGCGAACCGGGACAGGGGGCGGGTGAGCAGTTCTTC.

The chain carries TRBV6-5 and TRBJ1-4; possible D gene TRBD1, 5 bases. CDR3 length: 16 residues. The germline V and J ends were trimmed by 0 bases and 5 bases, with 13 bases remaining between them. Germline lookup yields CDR1 MNHEY and CDR2 SVGAGI. Written as DNA, the CDR3 is TGTGCCAGCAGTTACTCGGAAGGGGCGGTGAATGAAAAACTGTTTTTT. This translates into CASSYSEGAVNEKLFF.

The genes are TRBV28 and TRBJ2-5; 8 positions agree with TRBD1. The CDR3 is made up of 13 amino acids. Germline trimming cut 2 bases from V and 4 bases from J; bases unmatched to any gene: 0. CDR1 is MDHEN, CDR2 SYDVKM, per germline. The CDR3 nucleotides are TGTGCCAGCAGTTTACAGGGGGCAGAGACCCAGTACTTC. Protein: CASSLQGAETQYF.

In its sample, this clone was seen a few times. V and J are TRBV28 and TRBJ2-1; 15 positions match TRBD2. V shed 2 bases, J shed 5 bases, and the junction held 7 bases outside the gene matches. Germline V gene data show CDR1 as MDHEN and CDR2 as SYDVKM. This CDR3 spans 18 amino acids. This chain's CDR3 is CASSLLGLAGGPHNEQFF. The CDR3 bases are TGTGCCAGCAGTTTACTTGGACTAGCGGGGGGGCCCCACAATGAGCAGTTCTTC.

The chain recombines TRBV11-1 with TRBJ1-6, with TRBD1 matching over 7 bases. CDR1 is SGHAT, CDR2 FQDESV, per germline (reference sequence). This CDR3 is built from 15 residues. The ends lost 4 bases at V and 5 bases at J; junction bases unmatched: 5. Here the CDR3 reads CASSSRQGHNSPLHF. The CDR3 bases are TGTGCCAGCAGCTCCAGACAGGGTCATAATTCACCCCTCCACTTT.

V is TRBV19 and J is TRBJ2-5; 10 bases are shared with TRBD1. V was clipped by 0 bases and J by 1 base; unmatched bases: 8. CDR1 is LNHDA, CDR2 SQIVND, per germline (reference sequence). This CDR3 contains 18 residues. CDR3 residues: CASSIDLTGGPIQETQYF. CDR3 bases: TGTGCCAGTAGTATAGATCTGACAGGGGGCCCTATCCAAGAGACCCAGTACTTC.

The chain combines TRBV7-9 with TRBJ1-5; no reliable D call. Per germline, CDR1 SEHNR and CDR2 FQNEAQ (reference sequence). The CDR3 extends over 12 amino acids. V dropped 4 bases and J dropped 3 bases, with 4 bases sitting between them. The CDR3 spells CASSSNNQPQHF. The CDR3 DNA reads TGTGCCAGCAGCTCTAACAATCAGCCCCAGCATTTT.

J is TRBJ1-3 and V is TRBV4-3; maybe TRBD1 (6 bases). CDR1 is LGHNA, CDR2 YSLEER, per germline. The V gene lost 3 bases and the J gene lost 1 base, with 22 bases spanning the gap. This CDR3 has 19 residues. The CDR3 here is CASSHEEGGAFASGNTIYF. The CDR3 bases are TGCGCCAGCAGCCACGAAGAGGGGGGGGCGTTTGCTTCTGGAAACACCATATATTTT.

The chain employs TRBV9 and TRBJ2-5; D ambiguous. The germline CDR1 and CDR2 sequences are SGDLS and YYNGEE. This CDR3 spans 13 amino acids. V was cut by 2 bases and J by 5 bases, with 10 bases left in between. The CDR3 bases are TGTGCCAGCAGCGTTTCATCGCGGGAGACCCAGTACTTC. The encoded protein is CASSVSSRETQYF. Filled out from reference TRBV9 and TRBJ2-5, the complete variable domain reads DSGVTQTPKHLITATGQRVTLRCSPRSGDLSVYWYQQSLDQGLQFLIQYYNGEERAKGNILERFSAQQFPDLHSELNLSSLELGDSALYFCASSVSSRETQYFGPGTRLLVL.

This clone was seen a single time. J is TRBJ2-3 and V is TRBV7-3; maybe TRBD2 (6 bases). Looked up from germline, CDR1 is SGHTA and CDR2 is FQGTGA. CDR3 length equals 15 residues. V was trimmed by 3 bases and J by 5 bases, leaving 15 bases between them. CDR3 loop: CASSLGGLVGDTQYF. The CDR3 DNA is TGTGCCAGCAGCTTGGGGGGACTGGTGGGAGATACGCAGTATTTT.